These 13 T cell receptor beta chains were all obtained from the same sample, sequenced in a study of blood T cell repertoires in COVID-19. TCRdb's table, derived via immunoSEQ multiplex PCR, lists solely in-frame clones and lacks some. The sample lists more than 200,000 clones, approximately 91% occurring once. Sequencing was done on a sample of peripheral blood. These receptor sequences come from a woman aged 55-69 years with acute or convalescent COVID-19.

V gene TRBV3-1 (or the pseudogene TRBV3-2) combines with J gene TRBJ1-2; possible D gene TRBD1, 5 bases. CDR1 and CDR2 (germline): LGHDT, YNNKEL (reference sequence). The CDR3 runs to 14 residues. V lost 4 bases and J 3 bases, leaving 12 bases between the germline ends. CDR3 loop: CASSLRVRDYGYTF. The DNA for the CDR3 is TGTGCCAGCAGCCTCAGGGTTCGCGACTATGGCTACACCTTC.

The chain is built from TRBV10-2 and TRBJ2-5; maybe TRBD1 (6 bases). Germline CDR1 is WSHSY and CDR2 is SAAADI. The V and J ends lost 7 bases and 4 bases respectively, with 19 bases between them. The CDR3 is made up of 15 amino acids. The CDR3 sequence: CASTRGDGGRETQYF. CDR3 DNA sequence: TGCGCCAGCACCAGGGGAGACGGAGGCCGAGAGACCCAGTACTTC.

The V gene is TRBV30, the J gene TRBJ1-2, with D perhaps matching TRBD1 (5 bases). The CDR3 contains 15 residues. CDR1 is GTSNPN, CDR2 SVGIG, per germline (reference sequence). V lost 8 bases and J 2 bases, leaving 21 bases between the germline ends. DNA for the CDR3: TGTGCCCGCGCTGGAGGCGGGGGGGGGAACTATGGCTACACCTTC. Protein product: CARAGGGGGNYGYTF.

The chain carries TRBV12-3 or TRBV12-4 and TRBJ1-2; possible D gene TRBD1, 5 bases. The ends were cut back, 5 bases at V and 2 bases at J, with 9 bases in the middle. CDR3 length equals 13 residues. This chain's CDR3 is CASSRQPNYGYTF. The CDR3 coding sequence is TGTGCCAGCAGTCGACAGCCCAACTATGGCTACACCTTC.

V usage is TRBV9 and J usage is TRBJ2-5; TRBD1 aligns across 7 bases. Trimming removed 5 bases from V and 9 bases from J; junction bases left unmatched: 13. Germline CDR1 and CDR2: SGDLS and YYNGEE. CDR3 length: 14 amino acids. The DNA of the CDR3 is TGTGCCAGCAGTGTCGGGACAGTCCATGGGGCCCAGTACTTC. It codes for CASSVGTVHGAQYF.

Only one count was recorded for this clone. This sequence joins TRBV6-2 or TRBV6-3 and TRBJ1-5; D may be TRBD1 (5 bases). Germline assignment: CDR1 MNHEY and CDR2 SVGEGT. The length of the CDR3 is 17 residues. Deletions cut 6 bases from V and 3 bases from J, with 21 bases between. The CDR3 DNA sequence: TGTGCCAGCAGCCACCGACCAGGGAACTATAACAATCAGCCCCAGCATTTT. This gives the protein CASSHRPGNYNNQPQHF.

This clone was detected once. The V and J genes are TRBV4-2 and TRBJ1-2, with D perhaps TRBD1 (6 bases). The germline V and J ends were trimmed by 1 base and 4 bases, with 16 bases remaining between them. Germline assignment: CDR1 LGHNA and CDR2 YNFKEQ. This CDR3 contains 16 residues. CDR3 nucleotide sequence: TGTGCCAGCAGCCAAGGTTTCGGCAGGGGAACCTATGGCTACACCTTC. It encodes CASSQGFGRGTYGYTF.

This clone has only a few counts. The chain carries TRBV25-1 and TRBJ1-2; 8 nucleotides agree with TRBD1. V was clipped by 5 bases and J by 3 bases; unmatched bases: 11. CDR3 length: 16 residues. Germline assignment: CDR1 MGHDK and CDR2 SYGVNS. CDR3 nucleotides: TGTGCCAGCAGTACCTCACTAGGACAGGGCGACTATGGCTACACCTTC. Its protein is CASSTSLGQGDYGYTF.

The chain combines TRBV7-8 with TRBJ2-5; 7 bases line up with TRBD1. CDR1 and CDR2 from the germline V gene are SGHVS and FQNEAQ. After removal of 3 bases from V and 2 bases from J, the junction contained 6 bases not matched to a gene. There are 15 residues in the CDR3. Written as DNA, the CDR3 is TGTGCCAGCAGCTTTTTCACAGGGGTACAAGAGACCCAGTACTTC. It specifies CASSFFTGVQETQYF.

The chain links TRBV5-4 to TRBJ2-7, with TRBD1 as a possible D gene (5 bases). CDR1 and CDR2 from the germline V gene are SGHNT and YYREEE (reference sequence). The germline V and J ends were trimmed by 4 bases and 4 bases, with 15 bases remaining between them. The CDR3 runs 14 residues. CDR3 bases: TGTGCCAGCAGCCCTCAGGGCAGGATGTACGAGCAGTACTTC. It specifies CASSPQGRMYEQYF.

This chain connects TRBV7-8 to TRBJ2-5; D possibly corresponds to TRBD2 (6 bases). The CDR3 extends over 14 amino acids. Looked up from germline, CDR1 is SGHVS and CDR2 is FQNEAQ. Trimming took off 7 bases at V and 2 bases at J, with 14 bases between the two ends. The CDR3 sequence is CASIRPGVQETQYF. The CDR3 nucleotides read TGTGCCAGCATCCGACCGGGGGTTCAAGAGACCCAGTACTTC.

The V gene is TRBV27, the J gene TRBJ2-7; tentatively, D is TRBD1 (6 bases). CDR1 MNHEY and CDR2 SMNVEV come from the germline V gene (reference sequence). This CDR3 is 17 amino acids long. Trimming cost V 6 bases and J 1 base, with 22 bases left between them. CDR3 sequence reads: CASSRLWRQASSYEQYF. CDR3 coding DNA: TGTGCCAGCAGCAGACTTTGGAGACAGGCCTCATCCTACGAGCAGTACTTC.

The chain is built from TRBV9 and TRBJ2-5; TRBD2 matches 9 bases. The germline V gene has CDR1 SGDLS and CDR2 YYNGEE. CDR3 length: 17 residues. With 5 bases clipped from V and 4 bases from J, the junction kept 15 bases outside the gene matches. CDR3 nucleotides: TGTGCCAGCAGTCGGGGAGCGGGAGGTTTCCCGAGAGAGACCCAGTACTTC. Translating gives CASSRGAGGFPRETQYF.